Listed below are T cell receptor beta chains from one sample, sequenced in a study of blood T cell repertoires in COVID-19. The table came from immunoSEQ multiplex PCR; TCRdb's copy has only in-frame clones and leaves some out. The sample lists some 390,000 clones, around 89% occurring once. The material sequenced was PBMCs or T cells enriched from blood (not recorded which). The receptor set was obtained from a man between 25 and 39 years old who had recovered from COVID-19. CDR3s include the opening cysteine and the closing phenylalanine or tryptophan. Fields, in order: J gene, V gene, clone size, D gene, CDR3 DNA, CDR3 protein. A D gene is named only where the DNA matches it firmly. Clone size is given for some rows only: seen once, a few or many times, or a class if the clone is expanded.

>TRBJ2-7|TRBV2|.|.
TGTGCCAGCAGTAGACAGACCATTAGCTCCTACGAGCAGTACTTC
CASSRQTISSYEQYF
>TRBJ2-1|TRBV19|.|TRBD2
TGTGCCAGTAGTATACATTCGGCGGGAGGGCCGCGGAATGAGCAGTTCTTC
CASSIHSAGGPRNEQFF
>TRBJ2-3|TRBV11-2|.|TRBD2
TGTGCCAGCAGCTTTAGCGGGGCGGGCACAGATACGCAGTATTTT
CASSFSGAGTDTQYF
>TRBJ2-2|TRBV18|.|TRBD1
TGTGCCAGCTCACCGACAGGGCTAACCGGGGAGCTGTTTTTT
CASSPTGLTGELFF
>TRBJ2-4|TRBV13|.|.
TGTGCCAGCAGCCCAAAGGGGGGGCGCGCCAAAAACATTCAGTACTTC
CASSPKGGRAKNIQYF
>TRBJ1-4|TRBV30|.|.
TGTGCCTGGAGTATACAGGCAACTAATGAAAAACTGTTTTTT
CAWSIQATNEKLFF
>TRBJ2-5|TRBV5-1|.|.
TGCGCCAGCAGCTTGGAGCTAGTGGAGACCCAGTACTTC
CASSLELVETQYF
>TRBJ1-1|TRBV28|.|TRBD1
TGTGCCAGCAGCGAAGGGGGCGTGAGGGGTGAAGCTTTCTTT
CASSEGGVRGEAFF
>TRBJ1-2|TRBV24-1|.|.
TGTGCCACCAGTGAAGGAGGTATATTCAGGGGTAGCACCTTC
CATSEGGIFRGSTF
>TRBJ2-1|TRBV5-4|.|TRBD2
TGTGCCAGCAGCACAGAAGGACTAGCGGGAGGGTACAATGAGCAGTTCTTC
CASSTEGLAGGYNEQFF
>TRBJ1-2|TRBV28|few|.
TGTGCCAGCACCTTGGCAGCACCAGGAGGCTACACCTTC
CASTLAAPGGYTF
>TRBJ1-2|TRBV19|.|.
TGTGCCATCGGGAGCTGGGCAGAACGGGGAGGCTACACCTTC
CAIGSWAERGGYTF
>TRBJ2-5|TRBV29-1|.|.
TGCAGCGTTGATCGTGACAATCAAGAGACCCAGTACTTC
CSVDRDNQETQYF
>TRBJ2-5|TRBV5-1|.|TRBD2
TGCGCCAGCAGCTTAGCGGGGAACCAAGAGACCCAGTACTTC
CASSLAGNQETQYF
>TRBJ2-7|TRBV28|.|TRBD2
TGTGCCAGCAGTTTAGTCTCTAGCGGGAGTATAATGGAGCAGTACTTC
CASSLVSSGSIMEQYF
>TRBJ1-1|TRBV20-1|.|.
TGCAGTGCTAGTTCGGGGGATTGGGTCACTGAAGCTTTCTTT
CSASSGDWVTEAFF
>TRBJ2-7|TRBV28|.|.
TGTGCCAGCGCCTACAGGGACCGCTACGAGCAGTACTTC
CASAYRDRYEQYF
>TRBJ2-7|TRBV5-1|once|.
TGCGCCAGCAGCTTGGGGACAGAGTCCTACGAGCAGTACTTC
CASSLGTESYEQYF
>TRBJ1-4|TRBV28|.|.
TGTGCCAGCAGTTCATCCGCAGGGCCGCTGTATGAAAAACTGTTTTTT
CASSSSAGPLYEKLFF
>TRBJ2-5|TRBV3-1/TRBV3-2|.|TRBD2
TGTGCCAGCAGTCGGACCCGGACTAGGTTTGAGACCCAGTACTTC
CASSRTRTRFETQYF
>TRBJ1-1|TRBV5-1|once|.
TGCGCCAGCAGCTTCTTACTCTCAGGGGACACTGAAGCTTTCTTT
CASSFLLSGDTEAFF
>TRBJ1-1|TRBV10-2|.|TRBD1
TGCGCCAGCAGTGAGACAGGGGTGAACACTGAAGCTTTCTTT
CASSETGVNTEAFF
>TRBJ2-1|TRBV6-5|once|TRBD2
TGTGCCAGCAGGCCTGGACTAGCGGGAGGGAATGAGCAGTTCTTC
CASRPGLAGGNEQFF
>TRBJ2-5|TRBV3-1/TRBV3-2|.|TRBD2
TGTGCCAGCAGCCAAGTCATCAGACTAGCCTTACAAGAGACCCAGTACTTC
CASSQVIRLALQETQYF
>TRBJ2-3|TRBV7-9|.|.
TGTGCCAGCAGCTACCTCGGAGGCGGCCTCACAGATACGCAGTATTTT
CASSYLGGGLTDTQYF
>TRBJ2-1|TRBV11-2|.|.
TGTGCCAGCAGCTTAGTTCCTAGTCTTCCCTACAATGAGCAGTTCTTC
CASSLVPSLPYNEQFF
>TRBJ2-3|TRBV27|once|TRBD2
TGTGCCAGCAGTCCAATAGCGGGGGTCAACACAGATACGCAGTATTTT
CASSPIAGVNTDTQYF
>TRBJ2-7|TRBV5-1|.|.
TGCGCCAGCAGCACGAGCTCCTACGAGCAGTACTTC
CASSTSSYEQYF
>TRBJ2-1|TRBV25-1|.|TRBD2
TGTGCCAGCAGTGCCAGCGGGACTTACAATGAGCAGTTCTTC
CASSASGTYNEQFF
>TRBJ2-5|TRBV6-5|.|.
TGTGCCAGCAGTAAAATCGAGAGGTCCGACGAGACCCAGTACTTC
CASSKIERSDETQYF
>TRBJ1-5|TRBV12-3/TRBV12-4|.|TRBD1
TGTGCCAGCAGTTTAACAGGGGGTCAGCCCCAGCATTTT
CASSLTGGQPQHF
>TRBJ1-1|TRBV27|.|TRBD1
TGTGCCAGCAGTACAACCGGGACAGGGGCGAGGGAAGCTTTCTTT
CASSTTGTGAREAFF
>TRBJ1-1|TRBV5-1|.|TRBD1
TGCGCCAGCAGCCCGACTGGACAGGCGGGGACTGAAGCTTTCTTT
CASSPTGQAGTEAFF
>TRBJ1-6|TRBV5-6|.|TRBD1
TGTGCCAGCAGCTCTGGGACAGGGAATTCACCCCTCCACTTT
CASSSGTGNSPLHF
>TRBJ2-2|TRBV7-3|.|.
TGTGCCAGCAGCTTGATAGGCGAGGCCGGGGAGCTGTTTTTT
CASSLIGEAGELFF
>TRBJ1-4|TRBV12-3/TRBV12-4|.|.
TGTGCCAGCAGTGACGGGGGTGAAAAACTGTTTTTT
CASSDGGEKLFF
>TRBJ2-1|TRBV5-1|.|.
TGCGCCACCTATAGCGACAATGAGCAGTTCTTC
CATYSDNEQFF